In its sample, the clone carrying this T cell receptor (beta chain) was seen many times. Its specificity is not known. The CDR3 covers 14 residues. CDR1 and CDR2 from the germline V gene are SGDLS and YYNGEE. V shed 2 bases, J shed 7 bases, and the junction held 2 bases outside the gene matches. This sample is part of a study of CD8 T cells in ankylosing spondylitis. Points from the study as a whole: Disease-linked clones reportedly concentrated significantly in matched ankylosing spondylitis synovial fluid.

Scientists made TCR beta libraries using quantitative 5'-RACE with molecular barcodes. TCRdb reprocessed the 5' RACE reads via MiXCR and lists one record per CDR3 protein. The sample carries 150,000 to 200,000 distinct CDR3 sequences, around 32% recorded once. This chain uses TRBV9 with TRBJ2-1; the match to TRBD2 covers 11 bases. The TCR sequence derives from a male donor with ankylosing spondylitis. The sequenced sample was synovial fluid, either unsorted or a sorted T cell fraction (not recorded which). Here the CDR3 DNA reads TGTGCCAGCAGCGTCGGGACTAGCGGAAATGAGCAGTTCTTC. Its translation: CASSVGTSGNEQFF.